Shown below are 18 T cell receptor beta chains from a single sample sequenced in a study of PD-L1 blockade in urothelial cancer. Clones were read by immunoSEQ multiplex PCR, and TCRdb kept only the in-frame ones, dropping some. The data show 30,000 to 35,000 clones, roughly 82% seen once. Sequenced here: PBMCs, sampled around atezolizumab (anti-PD-L1) treatment. The receptors come from a man aged 60 to 75 with urothelial cancer.

This clone was recorded once. The gene calls are TRBV7-2 and TRBJ1-5, with D possibly matching TRBD1 (6 bases). In germline, CDR1 is SGHTA, CDR2 FQGNSA. The CDR3 consists of 17 residues. V was trimmed by 0 bases and J by 1 base, leaving 13 bases between them. CDR3 sequence reads: CASSLAIRTESNQPQHF. In DNA, the CDR3 is TGTGCCAGCAGCTTAGCGATAAGGACAGAGAGCAATCAGCCCCAGCATTTT.

The sample holds a few counts of this clone. The chain links TRBV12-5 to TRBJ1-4; 8 bases are shared with TRBD1. Looked up from germline, CDR1 is LGHNT and CDR2 is FRNRAP. The CDR3 length is 16 residues. J was trimmed by 8 bases and V by 1 base; bases with no gene match: 9. The CDR3 region has the DNA TGTGCTAGTGGTTTGGGGATAGACAGGGGTGGCGAAAAACTGTTTTTT. As protein: CASGLGIDRGGEKLFF.

V gene TRBV4-2 combines with J gene TRBJ1-4; 8 bases are a match to TRBD1. This CDR3 is built from 15 residues. From germline, CDR1 is LGHNA and CDR2 YNFKEQ. V was clipped by 2 bases and J by 7 bases; unmatched bases: 6. In DNA, the CDR3 is TGTGCCAGCAGCCAACAAAGGACAGGGAGTGAAAAACTGTTTTTT. Residues: CASSQQRTGSEKLFF.

This chain links TRBV7-8 with TRBJ1-5, with D unresolved. Germline CDR1 is SGHVS and CDR2 is FQNEAQ. There are 12 residues in the CDR3. Trimming stripped 6 bases from V and 2 bases from J, with 5 bases between. The CDR3 nucleotides are TGTGCCAGCAGGTCTGGCAATCAGCCCCAGCATTTT. Translated, it gives CASRSGNQPQHF.

The V gene is TRBV11-3, the J gene TRBJ2-1; TRBD1 is a possible D gene (6 bases). The CDR3 has 13 residues. Trimming shortened V by 0 bases and J by 12 bases, and 12 bases separated the two germline ends. Germline CDR1 and CDR2: SGHNT and YENEEA. The CDR3 coding sequence is TGTGCCAGCAGCTTAGATCGATGGACAGCGCAGTTCTTC. Translation gives CASSLDRWTAQFF.

This clone showed up just a few times. V gene TRBV15 combines with J gene TRBJ2-1, with D possibly matching TRBD1 (5 bases). Trimming stripped 4 bases from V and 2 bases from J, with 15 bases between. Looked up from germline, CDR1 is LNHNV and CDR2 is YYDKDF (reference sequence). The CDR3 covers 16 residues. As DNA, the CDR3 is TGTGCCACCAGCATAAGGACAATTGTCACCTACAATGAGCAGTTCTTC. Amino acid sequence: CATSIRTIVTYNEQFF.

The rearrangement links TRBV9 to TRBJ2-3; D possibly corresponds to TRBD2 (5 bases). CDR1 is SGDLS and CDR2 is YYNGEE in the germline V gene. The CDR3 extends over 15 amino acids. Trimming left V 4 bases short and J 1 base short, with 13 bases between. The CDR3 DNA is TGTGCCAGCAGCCCCCGACCCGGGGGCACAGATACGCAGTATTTT. Translation: CASSPRPGGTDTQYF.

The chain joins TRBV10-3 to TRBJ2-7; 12 positions match TRBD1. The CDR3 sequence is 14 residues long. Germline V gene sequence: CDR1 ENHRY, CDR2 SYGVKD. J gave up 4 bases and V 6 bases, and 4 bases lay outside the gene matches. Written as DNA, the CDR3 is TGTGCCATCAGGGGGACAGGGGGCACATACGAGCAGTACTTC. This translates into CAIRGTGGTYEQYF.

The rearrangement links TRBV6-5 to TRBJ2-7, with a weak D call TRBD2 (6 bases). Per the germline V gene, CDR1 is MNHEY and CDR2 is SVGAGI. V gave up 6 bases and J gave up 6 bases, with 9 bases separating them. The length of the CDR3 is 11 residues. In DNA, the CDR3 is TGTGCCAGCAGCCGGGAGCTCGAGCAGTACTTC. It yields the protein CASSRELEQYF.

V usage is TRBV15 and J usage is TRBJ2-3; 9 bases map to TRBD2. V was clipped by 3 bases and J by 3 bases; unmatched bases: 4. There are 15 residues in the CDR3. Germline loops: CDR1 LNHNV, CDR2 YYDKDF (reference sequence). This CDR3 reads CATSRDSGRTDTQYF. CDR3 DNA: TGTGCCACCAGCAGGGATAGCGGGAGAACAGATACGCAGTATTTT.

The chain recombines TRBV18 with TRBJ2-3; 8 bases are a match to TRBD2. After removal of 5 bases from V and 2 bases from J, the junction contained 12 bases not matched to a gene. Germline CDR1 reads KGHSH; CDR2 reads LQKENI. The CDR3 contains 17 residues. The CDR3 region has the DNA TGTGCCAGCTCAGCGGGGGGCCCCCCCCTCCACACAGATACGCAGTATTTT. Translating gives CASSAGGPPLHTDTQYF.

Comment on this clone: One end of the junction fails to match germline, which may point to a read error. The chain couples TRBV7-7 to TRBJ1-4; perhaps TRBD1 as D (6 bases). The germline gives CDR1 SSHAT, CDR2 FNYEAQ (reference sequence). This CDR3 has 15 residues. As DNA, the CDR3 is TGTGCTAGCAGCGCCGCGGGGGGCAAAGGTGAAAAACTGTTTTTT. This translates into CASSAAGGKGEKLFF.

This chain connects TRBV5-4 to TRBJ2-7, with 9 bases identical to TRBD1. The germline V gene encodes CDR1 SGHNT and CDR2 YYREEE (reference sequence). V lost 4 bases and J lost 4; bases outside the gene matches: 6. The CDR3 extends over 14 amino acids. Written as DNA, the CDR3 is TGTGCCAGCAGCCCCCGACAGGGGGAGTACGAGCAGTACTTC. Its protein product is CASSPRQGEYEQYF. Complete variable domain (other parts from reference TRBV5-4 and TRBJ2-7): ETGVTQSPTHLIKTRGQQVTLRCSSQSGHNTVSWYQQALGQGPQFIFQYYREEENGRGNFPPRFSGLQFPNYSSELNVNALELDDSALYLCASSPRQGEYEQYFGPGTRLTVT.

This chain joins TRBV5-4 and TRBJ2-2; possible D gene TRBD2, 6 bases. The CDR3 extends over 15 amino acids. V gave up 2 bases and J gave up 4 bases, with 12 bases separating them. Per germline, CDR1 SGHNT and CDR2 YYREEE (reference sequence). The CDR3 DNA is TGTGCCAGCAGCTTCGGGACGGGACTCACCGGGGAGCTGTTTTTT. Encoded protein: CASSFGTGLTGELFF.

V usage is TRBV5-6 and J usage is TRBJ2-4; 10 positions match TRBD2. Germline assignment: CDR1 SGHDT and CDR2 YYEEEE. CDR3 size: 18 residues. The V gene end was trimmed by 2 bases and the J gene end by 0 bases; junction bases not matched to a gene: 8. CDR3 nucleotides: TGTGCCAGCAGCTTAGTCCTAGCGGGGGCCCTAGCCAAAAACATTCAGTACTTC. It encodes CASSLVLAGALAKNIQYF.

The chain is built from TRBV6-1 and TRBJ2-1; tentatively, D is TRBD2 (5 bases). The CDR3 spans 14 residues. Trimming took off 2 bases at V and 5 bases at J, with 10 bases between the two ends. In germline, CDR1 is MNHNS, CDR2 SASEGT. The CDR3 loop is CASSELAINNEQFF. For the CDR3, the DNA is TGTGCCAGCAGTGAACTAGCCATAAACAATGAGCAGTTCTTC.

This chain joins TRBV14 and TRBJ1-4; no reliable D call. From germline, CDR1 is SGHDN and CDR2 FVKESK. The CDR3 sequence is 16 residues long. V lost 0 bases, J lost 7 bases, and 15 bases lay in between. This CDR3 reads CASSQDRSAGTEKLFF. Here the CDR3 DNA reads TGTGCCAGCAGCCAAGATCGTTCGGCAGGCACTGAAAAACTGTTTTTT.

V usage is TRBV5-1 and J usage is TRBJ1-1; TRBD1 might be the D (5 bases). The CDR3 has 17 residues. Trimming left V 0 bases short and J 5 bases short, with 20 bases between. Germline assignment: CDR1 SGHRS and CDR2 YFSETQ. The CDR3 bases are TGCGCCAGCAGCTTGGTGGCCACAGGATTCTCTTGGACTGAAGCTTTCTTT. It yields the protein CASSLVATGFSWTEAFF.